This T cell receptor beta chain originates from a study of blood T cells in healthy people across ages. They isolated at least 6.5 million PBMCs from each sample. Through a sample-barcoded 5' primer and a J-beta primer mix, a second PCR was run for roughly 6 to 12 cycles. Each TCR beta cDNA got a 12-nucleotide random molecular identifier. TCRdb re-called the 5' RACE reads with MiXCR, one entry per CDR3 protein. The sample shows about 1 million distinct CDR3 sequences, around 25% of them seen only once. The data also belong to a second study, concerning T cells of mothers and their children.

This TCR derives from a girl aged 2 to 9 in good health. Sequencing was done on a sample of blood.

CDR3 nucleotides: TGCAGTGCTACGGGACAGCACGAGCAGTACTTC. It encodes CSATGQHEQYF. V gene TRBV20-1 combines with J gene TRBJ2-7, with 7 bases identical to TRBD1. The V segment lost 4 bases and the J segment 5 bases; nucleotides outside the gene matches: 2. The CDR3 covers 11 residues. Germline lookup yields CDR1 DFQATT and CDR2 SNEGSKA (reference sequence).